Reported below is one T cell receptor (beta chain). In the authors' workflow: Scientists estimated how many nucleated cells there were by amplifying reference gene primers. Some clones are missing from TCRdb's copy, which holds only in-frame ones; the method was immunoSEQ multiplex PCR. V, J and clone size derive from that table, while D and trimming were established from the DNA sequence. The repertoire holds approximately 220,000 clones, with 85% as singletons. The record originates from a study of blood T cell repertoires in COVID-19. In the study overall: Samples representing acute and convalescent COVID-19 were sourced from the United States, Italy and Spain. Nucleic acid was either cDNA or gDNA, and it came from T cells, B-cell-depleted T cells, or PBMCs.

Trimming removed 2 bases at V and 4 bases at J, with 17 bases between. The CDR3 totals 16 residues. Germline CDR1 reads SGHTA; CDR2 reads FQGNSA. Sequencing was carried out using peripheral blood. The rearrangement uses TRBV7-2 and TRBJ1-1, with D perhaps TRBD1 (5 bases). The TCR comes from a man in his fifties or sixties who had recovered from COVID-19. The CDR3: CASSLSPRGGGTEAFF. The CDR3 coding sequence is TGTGCCAGCAGCTTATCCCCCCGGGGGGGAGGCACTGAAGCTTTCTTT.